This TCR beta chain was observed in a study of identifying expanded T cells in peripheral blood. Points from the study as a whole: Across healthy donors, higher total template counts meant significantly greater two-week count variance. About 1.2 clones differed between technical replicates, versus approximately 16 and 20 over time.

Germline V gene lookup returns CDR1 MNHNY and CDR2 SVGAGI (reference sequence). Trimming shortened V by 6 bases and J by 3 bases, and 16 bases separated the two germline ends. The CDR3 covers 15 residues. As regards this clone: Its target is not known.

During the collection period, no donor immune events like infections were recorded. Sequencing used immunoSEQ multiplex PCR; TCRdb keeps in-frame clones, though not all of them. Of roughly 75,000 clones in the sample, roughly 90% were seen once. The chain combines TRBV6-6 with TRBJ2-3, with a possible D match to TRBD2 (6 bases). Sequenced: blood. This TCR was recovered from a person between 18 and 69 years old in good health. In DNA, the CDR3 is TGTGCCAGCAGATCGTCCGGGGGAAGTACAGATACGCAGTATTTT. This codes for CASRSSGGSTDTQYF.